This TCR beta chain was profiled in a study of neurological immune-mediated disorders (dated by TCRdb to between 2018 and 2020). At the level of the whole study: Peripheral blood TCR-beta repertoires from patients with HTLV-I-associated myelopathy (HAM/TSP), patients with multiple sclerosis, and healthy controls were compared in the study using UMI-based sequencing. Alongside PBMC samples, the set of about 100 TCR-beta libraries contained longitudinal samples, technical triplicates, and paired CD4+ and CD8+ T-cell subsets that had been sorted. The cohort was made up of approximately 65 subjects, consisting of around 15 HAM/TSP patients, some 34 multiple sclerosis patients and approximately 20 healthy controls. The investigation overall reported the following: TCR clonal expansion was highest in HAM/TSP patients and lowest in MS patients, with MS patients falling below even healthy controls. Across subjects, expanded clones never shared an identical CDR3 amino acid sequence, which suggests that the TCR-beta repertoires in every group were private.

V is pruned by 2 bases and J by 5 bases, leaving 6 bases of the junction without a gene match. In the germline V gene (reference sequence), CDR1 corresponds to DFQATT and CDR2 to SNEGSKA. Taken from cysteine to phenylalanine, the CDR3 has 16 residues. Only CDR3 DNA is held: 48 bases, read in frame from base 1. Sorted-subset TCR libraries were prepared from around 1 million sorted CD4+ or CD8+ T cells. Peripheral blood was subjected to Ficoll-Hypaque density gradient centrifugation to isolate PBMCs, which were then cryopreserved in liquid nitrogen. Paired sorted CD4+ and CD8+ subsets came from healthy controls, HAM/TSP patients and MS patients. This clonotype appeared many times. Its antigen is not yet known. The record has no base qualities; no much larger clone is one base away. cDNA synthesis used template-switch 5'RACE with a primer carrying a 10-nucleotide random unique molecular identifier tagging each TCR transcript. Every sequencing run covered 15-18 subjects and yielded more than 180 million TCR-beta sequences. Total RNA was extracted with the RNeasy kit. The KAPA Real-time Library Amplification kit was used to amplify TCR-beta VDJ regions with primers targeting the TCR constant region and the 5'RACE anchor. Sample indexes and Illumina adaptors were added in a first PCR, and a second PCR then increased library yield. After Ampure bead purification, the TCR product of roughly 650 bp was size-selected on a 2% E-gel SizeSelection system. Before pooling, library quality was assessed on a Bioanalyzer, concentration was determined with Qubit, and library quantification was performed with the Kapa Library Quantification kit. An Illumina HiSeq 2500 sequenced the libraries paired-end 2 x 150 bp. To increase sequence diversity, about 23-30% phiX was spiked into each library pool. The published analysis was carried out like this. The quality-filtered reads were processed with the UMI-based MiGEC pipeline, whose error correction step removed more than 80% of the raw TCR sequences. VDJ genes were aligned to IMGT germline references, and clonotypes were defined by unique CDR3 amino acid sequence plus V-J genes. Clonal expansion, Shannon diversity and CDR3 relatedness were evaluated with VDJtools (CalcPairwiseDistances, ClusterSamples), while phylogenetic trees were built in CLCbio workbench. Clones with at least 8 unique UMIs were defined as expanded, with this threshold being based on coefficient-of-variation modelling across technical triplicates. TCRdb took the public reads, trimmed them with fastp at Q25, ran MiXCR for clone calling and kept in-frame beta chains. Each entry is one CDR3 protein sequence, shown with its most common DNA and genes. The V and J calls follow TCRdb's processing rather than the paper's. Recorded for this sample are 30,000 to 45,000 distinct CDR3 sequences; 11% of them occurred a single time. 3% to 4% of the sample goes to the ten largest clones.

This chain is built from TRBV20-1 and TRBJ2-7; 16 nucleotides in the junction match TRBD2. The source is a woman aged 25 to 39 with HTLV-1-associated myelopathy (HAM/TSP). What was sequenced was CD4+ T cells from blood. The DNA reads as follows: TGCAGTGCTAGATTTCGGGGACTAGCGGGGGGGCACGAGCAGTACTTC. Translated, it reads CSARFRGLAGGHEQYF.